Presented here are 8 T cell receptor beta chains from one specimen sequenced in a study of CD8 T cells in Susac syndrome. Random hexamers were used to reverse transcribe roughly 0.45 to 1 ug of RNA. TCRdb processed the immunoSEQ multiplex PCR reads anew with MiXCR; each CDR3 protein has one entry. This table has 65,000 to 100,000 distinct CDR3 sequences, roughly 96% appearing once. Sequencing used CD8+ T cells from PBMCs. Source of these receptors: a human donor with Susac syndrome.

The chain links TRBV25-1 to TRBJ2-2; 12 bases match TRBD2. CDR3 length equals 18 residues. The V segment lost 4 bases and the J segment 0 bases; nucleotides outside the gene matches: 6. The germline CDR1 and CDR2 sequences are MGHDK and SYGVNS. The CDR3 is CASSARLAGVANTGELFF. The CDR3 DNA reads TGTGCCAGCAGTGCAAGACTAGCGGGAGTCGCGAACACCGGGGAGCTGTTTTTT.

The V call is TRBV12-3 or TRBV12-4, the J call TRBJ2-7; D ambiguous. Trimming left V 4 bases short and J 5 bases short, with 6 bases between. This CDR3 comprises 11 residues. CDR3 protein: CASSWSHEQYF. The CDR3 region has the DNA TGTGCCAGCAGTTGGTCTCACGAGCAGTACTTC.

The rearrangement uses TRBV2 and TRBJ2-7, with TRBD2 matching over 9 bases. The CDR3 sequence is 14 residues long. With 6 bases clipped from V and 2 bases from J, the junction kept 5 bases outside the gene matches. The germline CDR1 and CDR2 sequences are SNHLY and FYNNEI. CDR3 in DNA: TGTGCCAGCAGCCCAGAGCGGGGGGCCTACGAGCAGTACTTC. The encoded protein is CASSPERGAYEQYF.

This chain connects TRBV29-1 to TRBJ2-7; 7 bases agree with TRBD1. With 6 bases clipped from V and 0 bases from J, the junction kept 5 bases outside the gene matches. Germline V gene lookup returns CDR1 SQVTM and CDR2 ANQGSEA. The CDR3 consists of 13 residues. CDR3 residues: CSVSQGVSYEQYF. CDR3 coding DNA: TGCAGCGTAAGTCAGGGGGTCTCCTACGAGCAGTACTTC.

The chain links TRBV7-8 to TRBJ2-1; a weak D match, TRBD2 (5 bases). The CDR3 runs to 10 residues. V lost 8 bases and J 12 bases, leaving 11 bases between the germline ends. Germline CDR1 SGHVS, CDR2 FQNEAQ. Here the CDR3 reads CASGLDRQFF. CDR3 in DNA: TGTGCCAGCGGACTCGACCGGCAGTTCTTC.

This chain joins TRBV6-5 and TRBJ2-3, with D unresolved. Germline values: CDR1 MNHEY, CDR2 SVGAGI. The length of the CDR3 is 14 residues. Trimming shortened V by 0 bases and J by 1 base, and 5 bases separated the two germline ends. CDR3 region: CASSYSSRTDTQYF. CDR3 nucleotide sequence: TGTGCCAGCAGTTACTCGAGCCGCACAGATACGCAGTATTTT.

The count of this clonotype is one. This rearrangement joins TRBV29-1 to TRBJ1-2; no clear D. V was cut by 3 bases and J by 1 base, with 12 bases left in between. Germline-derived CDR1 and CDR2 are SQVTM and ANQGSEA. CDR3 size: 14 residues. Here the CDR3 DNA reads TGCAGCGTTGATCACGGACGAGATAACTATGGCTACACCTTC. This gives the protein CSVDHGRDNYGYTF.

The CDR3 bases are TGTGCCAGCAGCGTAGGTGGGTCAGGGAGCCCCCGCAATGAGCAGTTCTTC. This sequence encodes CASSVGGSGSPRNEQFF. V and J are TRBV9 and TRBJ2-1; D is perhaps TRBD1 or TRBD2 (5 bases each). This CDR3 has 17 residues. Germline assignment: CDR1 SGDLS and CDR2 YYNGEE. Trimming pared 0 bases from V and 6 bases from J, leaving 19 bases between.